These 27 T cell receptor beta chains originate from one sample sequenced in a study of blood T cell repertoires in COVID-19. Clones were sequenced by immunoSEQ multiplex PCR, and TCRdb holds only the in-frame ones, with some missing. The sample lists hundreds of thousands of clones, around 91% occurring once. Sequenced material: PBMCs or T cells enriched from blood (not recorded which). The source is a man aged 18 to 35 who had recovered from COVID-19.

The V gene is TRBV5-4, the J gene TRBJ2-3; possible D gene TRBD2, 5 bases. The germline gives CDR1 SGHNT, CDR2 YYREEE (reference sequence). Trimming left V 5 bases short and J 0 bases short, with 13 bases between. This CDR3 is 15 amino acids long. CDR3 in amino acids: CASRATSPSTDTQYF. The CDR3 coding sequence is TGTGCCAGCAGAGCCACTAGTCCTAGCACAGATACGCAGTATTTT.

The rearrangement links TRBV6-4 to TRBJ1-6; possible D gene TRBD1, 6 bases. V was pared by 4 bases and J by 9 bases, with 10 bases between. CDR1 and CDR2 (germline): MRHNA, SNTAGT. The CDR3 runs 13 residues. The CDR3 reads CASSVTGSSPLHF. The CDR3 nucleotides read TGTGCCAGCAGTGTCACAGGGAGTTCACCCCTCCACTTT.

The chain recombines TRBV9 with TRBJ2-2; unclear D gene. The CDR3 sequence is 13 residues long. Trimming took 3 bases from V and 1 from J, leaving 4 bases between them. Germline CDR1 is SGDLS and CDR2 is YYNGEE. The CDR3 protein is CASSALNTGELFF. As DNA, the CDR3 is TGTGCCAGCAGCGCCCTGAACACCGGGGAGCTGTTTTTT.

This chain connects TRBV4-1 to TRBJ1-6; D remains ambiguous. Germline V gene sequence: CDR1 MGHRA, CDR2 YSYEKL. V was shortened by 0 bases and J by 6 bases, with 3 bases between the two germline ends. The CDR3 sequence is 13 residues long. For the CDR3, the DNA is TGCGCCAGCAGCCAAGATAGTAATTCACCCCTCCACTTT. Residues: CASSQDSNSPLHF.

The chain employs TRBV9 and TRBJ2-1, with D perhaps TRBD2 (5 bases). V was pared by 2 bases and J by 9 bases, with 9 bases between. The CDR3 spans 12 residues. Germline CDR1 is SGDLS and CDR2 is YYNGEE. The CDR3 spells CASSVQSGEQFF. CDR3 sequence (DNA): TGTGCCAGCAGCGTTCAAAGCGGTGAGCAGTTCTTC.

This clone was counted a single time. The chain uses TRBV6-5 and TRBJ2-7; possible D gene TRBD2, 5 bases. The CDR3 loop spans 13 amino acids. Germline V gene data show CDR1 as MNHEY and CDR2 as SVGAGI. V was clipped by 7 bases and J by 2 bases, with 12 bases between them. CDR3 nucleotide sequence: TGTGCCAGCAATCGCGGGCCTGCCTACGAGCAGTACTTC. Translated, it gives CASNRGPAYEQYF.

This chain uses TRBV2 with TRBJ2-3; D unclear. CDR1 and CDR2 (germline): SNHLY, FYNNEI. V dropped 8 bases and J dropped 2 bases, with 2 bases sitting between them. The CDR3 has 10 amino acids. The CDR3 region has the DNA TGTGCCAGCTACACAGATACGCAGTATTTT. Its protein is CASYTDTQYF.

This rearrangement joins TRBV4-1 to TRBJ2-1; 8 bases fit TRBD2. CDR1 and CDR2 from the germline V gene are MGHRA and YSYEKL. Losses at the gene ends were 3 bases for V and 8 bases for J; bases not matched to a gene: 6. This CDR3 is built from 14 residues. As DNA, the CDR3 is TGCGCCAGCAGCCAGGGACTAGAGATCGATGAGCAGTTCTTC. It specifies CASSQGLEIDEQFF.

This clone has just one count. The CDR3, as DNA: TGTGCCAGCAGCCCACACACAGATACGCAGTATTTT. This gives the protein CASSPHTDTQYF. The chain joins TRBV5-4 to TRBJ2-3, with D uncertain. Trimming left V 4 bases short and J 2 bases short, with 5 bases between. This CDR3 is built from 12 residues. Germline values: CDR1 SGHNT, CDR2 YYREEE (reference sequence).

This chain joins TRBV7-9 and TRBJ1-2; 9 nucleotides match TRBD1. The junction had 10 bases not matched to a gene; V was cut back by 5 bases and J by 6 bases. The V gene's germline CDR1 is SEHNR and CDR2 FQNEAQ (reference sequence). This CDR3 is built from 15 residues. CDR3 amino acids: CASSTGGTGRNGYTF. The CDR3 DNA is TGTGCCAGCAGCACCGGGGGGACAGGGCGGAATGGCTACACCTTC.

The chain has TRBV5-1 and TRBJ2-6, with D maybe TRBD2 (6 bases). The CDR3 is 17 amino acids. V was cut by 0 bases and J by 2 bases, with 12 bases left in between. The germline V gene has CDR1 SGHRS and CDR2 YFSETQ. The CDR3 DNA is TGCGCCAGCAGCTTGGGGGAGGTCGGTCCTGGGGCCAACGTCCTGACTTTC. Residues: CASSLGEVGPGANVLTF.

The chain carries TRBV3-1 (or the pseudogene TRBV3-2) and TRBJ1-5, with TRBD1 as a possible D gene (5 bases). There are 13 residues in the CDR3. V dropped 4 bases and J dropped 7 bases, with 11 bases sitting between them. CDR1 and CDR2 from the germline V gene are LGHDT and YNNKEL (reference sequence). The CDR3 DNA reads as TGTGCCAGCAGCCCCACGGGGGTCCAGCCCCAGCATTTT. It encodes CASSPTGVQPQHF.

V and J are TRBV18 and TRBJ1-1, with 12 bases lining up with TRBD1. CDR1 and CDR2 from the germline V gene are KGHSH and LQKENI. The ends lost 6 bases at V and 5 bases at J; junction bases unmatched: 10. The CDR3 runs to 16 residues. The CDR3 DNA is TGTGCCAGCTCCCTAACCGGGACAGGGGGCGGGACTGAAGCTTTCTTT. Translation gives CASSLTGTGGGTEAFF.

The CDR3 spells CASSKQGNTEAFF. CDR3 in DNA: TGTGCCAGCTCGAAACAGGGGAACACTGAAGCTTTCTTT. The rearrangement uses TRBV18 and TRBJ1-1; D might be TRBD1 (6 bases). The V end was cut by 6 bases, the J end by 1 base, with 9 bases between. The length of the CDR3 is 13 residues. Germline values: CDR1 KGHSH, CDR2 LQKENI.

The rearrangement links TRBV9 to TRBJ2-3; 7 bases line up with TRBD2. The CDR3 extends over 14 amino acids. V shed 4 bases and J 0 bases; nucleotides not matched to a gene: 2. The germline V gene has CDR1 SGDLS and CDR2 YYNGEE. The DNA for the CDR3 is TGTGCCAGCAGCAGGACTAGGAGCACAGATACGCAGTATTTT. It codes for CASSRTRSTDTQYF.

This rearrangement joins TRBV6-5 to TRBJ2-1; D is unclear. Germline values: CDR1 MNHEY, CDR2 SVGAGI. Trimming took 8 bases from V and 1 from J, leaving 15 bases between them. CDR3 size: 15 residues. The CDR3 reads CASGVSGSSYNEQFF. Here the CDR3 DNA reads TGTGCCAGCGGAGTTAGTGGTTCGTCCTACAATGAGCAGTTCTTC.

V is TRBV5-1 and J is TRBJ2-2; maybe TRBD2 (5 bases). Germline V lookup: CDR1 SGHRS, CDR2 YFSETQ. CDR3 length: 18 amino acids. V lost 0 bases and J lost 0, with 15 bases in between. CDR3 DNA sequence: TGCGCCAGCAGCTTGGAACTGTGGAGGAGGTCGAACACCGGGGAGCTGTTTTTT. Amino acids: CASSLELWRRSNTGELFF.

For this clone: Other nucleotide sequences in the sample specify the same CDR3. The V gene is TRBV7-3, the J gene TRBJ2-1, with 7 nucleotides matching TRBD2. This CDR3 comprises 13 residues. CDR1 SGHTA and CDR2 FQGTGA come from the germline V gene. V lost 1 base to trimming and J lost 7 bases; unmatched junction nucleotides: 1. This chain's CDR3 is CASSLSGGNEQFF. CDR3 coding DNA: TGTGCCAGCAGCTTAAGCGGGGGAAATGAGCAGTTCTTC. The variable domain in full, completed from reference TRBV7-3 and TRBJ2-1, reads GAGVSQTPSNKVTEKGKYVELRCDPISGHTALYWYRQSLGQGPEFLIYFQGTGAADDSGLPNDRFFAVRPEGSVSTLKIQRTERGDSAVYLCASSLSGGNEQFFGPGTRLTVL.

The J gene is TRBJ2-1, the V gene TRBV11-2, with a possible D match to TRBD1 (6 bases). In germline, CDR1 is SGHAT, CDR2 FQNNGV. Trimming removed 1 base from V and 6 bases from J, with 16 bases in between. This CDR3 is 16 amino acids long. CDR3 in amino acids: CASSLGDTVRSNEQFF. In DNA form, the CDR3 reads TGTGCCAGCAGCTTAGGGGACACAGTTAGGAGCAATGAGCAGTTCTTC.

The V gene is TRBV18, the J gene TRBJ2-2; D unresolved. The CDR3 covers 14 residues. Germline V gene lookup returns CDR1 KGHSH and CDR2 LQKENI. Trimming shortened V by 5 bases and J by 4 bases, and 11 bases separated the two germline ends. CDR3 sequence (DNA): TGTGCCAGCTCAACTTTAATTTTCACCGGGGAGCTGTTTTTT. It is translated as CASSTLIFTGELFF.

The chain has TRBV15 and TRBJ2-5; D might be TRBD1 (5 bases). V was shortened by 0 bases and J by 3 bases, with 11 bases between the two germline ends. This CDR3 region has 15 residues. Germline CDR1 LNHNV, CDR2 YYDKDF (reference sequence). The CDR3 DNA reads as TGTGCCACCAGCAGAGATATCACAGGCAAAGAGACCCAGTACTTC. Amino acid sequence: CATSRDITGKETQYF.

The rearrangement joins TRBV7-2 to TRBJ2-5; D is uncertain. The germline CDR1 and CDR2 sequences are SGHTA and FQGNSA. With 3 bases removed from V and 1 base from J, the gap between germline ends came to 6 bases. The CDR3 runs to 13 residues. CDR3: CASSLELQETQYF. CDR3 nucleotide sequence: TGTGCCAGCAGCTTGGAGCTCCAAGAGACCCAGTACTTC.

This clone has only one observation. V and J are TRBV3-1 (or the pseudogene TRBV3-2) and TRBJ2-2; 7 bases are a match to TRBD2. The J segment lost 6 bases and the V segment lost 0 bases, leaving 16 bases of the junction unmatched. There are 19 residues in the CDR3. The germline gives CDR1 LGHDT, CDR2 YNNKEL (reference sequence). CDR3: CASSQDLFDGRRGAGELFF. The DNA of the CDR3 is TGTGCCAGCAGCCAAGATTTGTTCGACGGGAGGAGGGGCGCCGGGGAGCTGTTTTTT.

The chain couples TRBV7-9 to TRBJ2-3, with a possible D match to TRBD1 (5 bases). The length of the CDR3 is 13 residues. The V end lost 3 bases, the J end lost 3 bases, and 7 bases lay between the germline ends. Germline CDR1 and CDR2: SEHNR and FQNEAQ (reference sequence). The CDR3 sequence is CASSFPGTDTQYF. CDR3 in DNA: TGTGCCAGCAGCTTCCCAGGGACAGATACGCAGTATTTT.

V is TRBV28 and J is TRBJ1-1, with D hard to call. In germline, CDR1 is MDHEN, CDR2 SYDVKM. The V and J ends lost 2 bases and 0 bases respectively, with 7 bases between them. The CDR3 runs to 14 residues. DNA for the CDR3: TGTGCCAGCAGTTTAACTAACATGAACACTGAAGCTTTCTTT. Residues: CASSLTNMNTEAFF.

V usage is TRBV5-1 and J usage is TRBJ2-2; TRBD2 aligns across 7 bases. V dropped 6 bases and J dropped 1; count of bases not matched to a gene: 6. This CDR3 has 15 amino acids. Per germline, CDR1 SGHRS and CDR2 YFSETQ. The DNA of the CDR3 is TGCGCCAGCACCGGGGGGTATAGGAACACCGGGGAGCTGTTTTTT. Translation gives CASTGGYRNTGELFF.

The chain uses TRBV25-1 and TRBJ1-6, with D perhaps matching TRBD1 (5 bases). The V gene lost 7 bases and the J gene lost 4 bases, with 8 bases spanning the gap. The CDR3 is 13 residues long. CDR1 MGHDK and CDR2 SYGVNS come from the germline V gene. The CDR3 DNA sequence: TGTGCCAGCACCCCAGGGTATAATTCACCCCTCCACTTT. Protein product: CASTPGYNSPLHF.